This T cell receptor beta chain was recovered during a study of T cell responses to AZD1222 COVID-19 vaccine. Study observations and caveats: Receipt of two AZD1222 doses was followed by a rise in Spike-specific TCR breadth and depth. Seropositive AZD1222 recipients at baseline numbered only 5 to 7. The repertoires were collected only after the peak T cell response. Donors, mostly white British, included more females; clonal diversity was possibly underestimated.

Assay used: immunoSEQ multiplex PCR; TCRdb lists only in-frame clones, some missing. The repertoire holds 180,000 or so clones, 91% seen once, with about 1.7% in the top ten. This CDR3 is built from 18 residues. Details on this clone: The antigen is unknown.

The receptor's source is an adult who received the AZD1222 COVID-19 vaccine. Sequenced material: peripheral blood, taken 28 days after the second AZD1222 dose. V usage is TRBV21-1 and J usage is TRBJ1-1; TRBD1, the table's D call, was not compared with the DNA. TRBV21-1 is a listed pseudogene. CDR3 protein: CASSIPGQGRPSNTEAFF. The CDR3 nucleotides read TGTGCCAGCAGCATACCGGGACAGGGTCGCCCTTCGAACACTGAAGCTTTCTTT.